This T cell receptor beta chain originates from a study of T cells in tuberculosis. Thawed, overnight-rested PBMC were stained with GMM-loaded CD1B tetramer, viability dye and anti-CD3, then sorted. CD1B tetramers were loaded with Rhodococcus equi-derived C32 glucose monomycolate. From each donor, about 100,000 tetramer-negative cells were sorted. Using immunoSEQ multiplex PCR, the repertoire was profiled, and TCRdb retains in-frame clones only, with some absent. The sample shows tens of thousands of clones, approximately 91% of them seen only once. This CDR3 is 13 amino acids long. Per the germline V gene, CDR1 is SGHAT and CDR2 is FQDESV (reference sequence). V lost 1 base and J lost 6, with 10 bases in between.

The origin of this receptor is an adult woman with latent tuberculosis. The specimen was CD1b-GMM tetramer-negative cells sorted from PBMCs. V is TRBV11-1 and J is TRBJ2-7; tentatively, D is TRBD1 (5 bases). The CDR3 DNA is TGTGCCAGCAGCTTAGGGCAGGGCACCGAGCAGTACTTC. This translates into CASSLGQGTEQYF.